Each of the 10 T cell receptor beta chains below was sequenced from the same sample in a study of cytomegalovirus exposure and HLA in healthy donors. Use of 60 Vbeta and 13 Jbeta primers characterized the PCR. Data came from immunoSEQ multiplex PCR; TCRdb stores just in-frame clones and leaves some out. The data hold some 120,000 clones, with 74% observed a single time. The sequenced sample was PBMCs. The receptors shown here come from a woman aged 45-65 years in good health and CMV-seropositive.

Remarks on this clone: One end of the junction does not line up with germline, which may come from a read error. The chain uses TRBV7-7 and TRBJ2-3; TRBD2 aligns across 7 bases. Germline CDR1 reads SSHAT; CDR2 reads FNYEAQ (reference sequence). This CDR3 is built from 14 residues. The CDR3 DNA reads as TGTGCTAGCAGCCCAGCGGGAAGCACAGATACGCAGTATTTT. Translated, it gives CASSPAGSTDTQYF.

The J gene is TRBJ2-7, the V gene TRBV5-6; 7 bases fit TRBD2. The CDR3 has 16 amino acids. J gave up 3 bases and V 0 bases, and 9 bases lay outside the gene matches. Per germline, CDR1 SGHDT and CDR2 YYEEEE. The CDR3: CASSLGAGVGGYEQYF. CDR3 coding DNA: TGTGCCAGCAGCTTGGGGGCGGGGGTCGGGGGCTACGAGCAGTACTTC.

Remarks on this clone: A junction end diverges from the germline sequence, so it may reflect a read error. The V and J genes are TRBV14 and TRBJ1-1; 11 bases are shared with TRBD1. Germline loops: CDR1 SGHDN, CDR2 FVKESK. The CDR3 has 13 residues. The CDR3: CASSQSGTGGFVF. In nucleotides, the CDR3 is TGTGCCAGCAGCCAATCGGGGACAGGGGGTTTTGTCTTT.

The genes are TRBV5-4 and TRBJ2-2, with 7 bases lining up with TRBD2. The trim removed 7 bases at V and 5 bases at J, leaving 5 bases unmatched. CDR1 and CDR2 (germline): SGHNT, YYREEE (reference sequence). The CDR3 is made up of 13 amino acids. The CDR3 DNA is TGTGCCAGCGGAACGGGAGGTACCGGGGAGCTGTTTTTT. It encodes CASGTGGTGELFF. The complete variable domain, with remaining parts taken from reference TRBV5-4 and TRBJ2-2, reads ETGVTQSPTHLIKTRGQQVTLRCSSQSGHNTVSWYQQALGQGPQFIFQYYREEENGRGNFPPRFSGLQFPNYSSELNVNALELDDSALYLCASGTGGTGELFFGEGSRLTVL.

This clone was counted only a few times. This rearrangement joins TRBV18 to TRBJ2-7; a weak D match, TRBD2 (6 bases). From germline, CDR1 is KGHSH and CDR2 LQKENI. V was trimmed by 4 bases and J by 3 bases, leaving 10 bases between them. This CDR3 contains 13 residues. CDR3 DNA: TGTGCCAGCTCACGGGAGGTGAACTACGAGCAGTACTTC. This gives the protein CASSREVNYEQYF.

V usage is TRBV6-1 and J usage is TRBJ1-1; D is uncertain. V gave up 2 bases and J gave up 5 bases, with 9 bases separating them. Germline loops: CDR1 MNHNS, CDR2 SASEGT. The CDR3 runs to 13 residues. CDR3 amino acids: CASSEQRATEAFF. CDR3 nucleotide sequence: TGTGCCAGCAGTGAACAGCGGGCTACTGAAGCTTTCTTT.

This clone was detected a few times. This chain joins TRBV7-9 and TRBJ1-5, with D maybe TRBD1 (6 bases). There are 17 residues in the CDR3. The V gene's germline CDR1 is SEHNR and CDR2 FQNEAQ (reference sequence). Trimming pared 1 base from V and 2 bases from J, leaving 15 bases between. CDR3 in amino acids: CASSLVGQGKGNQPQHF. CDR3 sequence (DNA): TGTGCCAGCAGCTTAGTGGGCCAGGGGAAAGGCAATCAGCCCCAGCATTTT.

The chain is built from TRBV5-6 and TRBJ1-2; D call uncertain. Trimming took 6 bases from V and 2 from J, leaving 8 bases between them. CDR1 and CDR2 from the germline V gene are SGHDT and YYEEEE. The CDR3 is made up of 12 amino acids. The CDR3 bases are TGTGCCAGCAACAAACAGAACTATGGCTACACCTTC. Translated, it gives CASNKQNYGYTF.

V is TRBV5-1 and J is TRBJ1-2; D is ambiguous. This CDR3 has 14 residues. The germline CDR1 and CDR2 sequences are SGHRS and YFSETQ. V shed 6 bases and J shed 4 bases, with 16 bases lying between them. CDR3 sequence reads: CASTPTSGRYGYTF. In DNA, the CDR3 is TGCGCCAGCACCCCAACGTCTGGCCGCTATGGCTACACCTTC.

This clone was seen only a few times. CDR3 protein: CASRRRQGGNQETQYF. For the CDR3, the DNA is TGTGCCAGCAGACGAAGACAGGGGGGGAATCAAGAGACCCAGTACTTC. V and J are TRBV2 and TRBJ2-5; the match to TRBD1 covers 9 bases. Germline CDR1 and CDR2: SNHLY and FYNNEI. There are 16 residues in the CDR3. V lost 6 bases to trimming and J lost 2 bases; unmatched junction nucleotides: 10.